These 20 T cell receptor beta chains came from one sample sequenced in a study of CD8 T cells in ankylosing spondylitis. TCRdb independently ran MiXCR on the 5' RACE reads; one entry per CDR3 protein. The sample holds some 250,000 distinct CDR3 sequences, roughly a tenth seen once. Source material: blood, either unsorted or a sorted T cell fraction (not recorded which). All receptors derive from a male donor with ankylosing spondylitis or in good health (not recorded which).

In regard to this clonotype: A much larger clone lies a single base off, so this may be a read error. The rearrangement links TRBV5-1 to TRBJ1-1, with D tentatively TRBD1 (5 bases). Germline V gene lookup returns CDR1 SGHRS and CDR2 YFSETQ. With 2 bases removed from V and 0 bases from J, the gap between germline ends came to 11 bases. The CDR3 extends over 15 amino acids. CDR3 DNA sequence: TGCGCCAGCAGCTTTGTCCAGGGCCTGAACACTGAAGCTTTCTTT. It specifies CASSFVQGLNTEAFF.

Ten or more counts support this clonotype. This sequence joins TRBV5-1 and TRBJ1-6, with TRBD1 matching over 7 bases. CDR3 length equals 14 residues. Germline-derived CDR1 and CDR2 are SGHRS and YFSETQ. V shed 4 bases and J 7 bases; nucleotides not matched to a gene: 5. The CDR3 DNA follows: TGCGCCAGCAGCCTCGGGACAGCCAATTCACCCCTCCACTTT. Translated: CASSLGTANSPLHF.

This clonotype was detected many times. The CDR3 DNA reads TGTGCCACCAGCAGAGGCAGGGTCAGCGGGAATTCACCCCTCCACTTT. Its translation: CATSRGRVSGNSPLHF. The chain uses TRBV15 and TRBJ1-6; weak D call: TRBD1 (5 bases). The CDR3 consists of 16 residues. V gave up 1 base and J gave up 7 bases, with 14 bases separating them. Germline lookup yields CDR1 LNHNV and CDR2 YYDKDF (reference sequence).

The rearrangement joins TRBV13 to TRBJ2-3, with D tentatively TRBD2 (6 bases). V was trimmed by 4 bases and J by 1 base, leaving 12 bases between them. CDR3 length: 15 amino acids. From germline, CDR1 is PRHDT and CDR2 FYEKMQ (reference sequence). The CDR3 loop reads CASSSGLPRTDTQYF. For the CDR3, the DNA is TGTGCCAGCAGCTCGGGACTTCCGCGCACAGATACGCAGTATTTT.

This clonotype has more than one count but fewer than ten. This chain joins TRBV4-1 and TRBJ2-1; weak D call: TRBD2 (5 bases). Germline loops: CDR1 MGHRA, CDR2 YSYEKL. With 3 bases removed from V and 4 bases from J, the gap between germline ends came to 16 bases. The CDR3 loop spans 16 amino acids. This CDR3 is CASSHLGRGRYNEQFF. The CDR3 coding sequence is TGCGCCAGCAGCCATCTCGGCCGGGGTCGGTACAATGAGCAGTTCTTC.

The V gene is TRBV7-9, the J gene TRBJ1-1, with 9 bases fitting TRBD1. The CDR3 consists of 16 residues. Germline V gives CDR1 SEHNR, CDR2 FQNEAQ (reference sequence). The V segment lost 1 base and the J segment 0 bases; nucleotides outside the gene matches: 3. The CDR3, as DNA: TGTGCCAGCAGCTTAGGACAGGGGGTTATGAACACTGAAGCTTTCTTT. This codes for CASSLGQGVMNTEAFF.

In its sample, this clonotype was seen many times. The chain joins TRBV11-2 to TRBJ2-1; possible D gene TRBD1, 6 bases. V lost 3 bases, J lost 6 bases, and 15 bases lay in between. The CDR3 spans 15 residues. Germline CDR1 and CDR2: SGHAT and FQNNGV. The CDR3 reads CASSLGDLQGNEQFF. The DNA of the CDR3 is TGTGCCAGCAGCTTGGGAGATTTACAGGGCAATGAGCAGTTCTTC. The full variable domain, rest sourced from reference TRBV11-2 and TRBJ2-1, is EAGVAQSPRYKIIEKRQSVAFWCNPISGHATLYWYQQILGQGPKLLIQFQNNGVVDDSQLPKDRFSAERLKGVDSTLKIQPAKLEDSAVYLCASSLGDLQGNEQFFGPGTRLTVL.

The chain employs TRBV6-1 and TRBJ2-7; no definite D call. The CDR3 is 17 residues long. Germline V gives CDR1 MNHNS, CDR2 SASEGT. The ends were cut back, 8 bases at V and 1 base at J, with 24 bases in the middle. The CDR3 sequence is CASELNPSVPVSYEQYF. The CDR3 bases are TGTGCCAGCGAACTCAACCCCTCCGTGCCAGTTTCCTACGAGCAGTACTTC.

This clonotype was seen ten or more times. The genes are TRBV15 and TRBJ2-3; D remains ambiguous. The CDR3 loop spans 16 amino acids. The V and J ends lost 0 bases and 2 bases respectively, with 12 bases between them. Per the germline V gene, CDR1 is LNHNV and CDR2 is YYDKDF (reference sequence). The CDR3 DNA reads TGTGCCACCAGCAGAGAGACAACCGTCTCCACAGATACGCAGTATTTT. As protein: CATSRETTVSTDTQYF.

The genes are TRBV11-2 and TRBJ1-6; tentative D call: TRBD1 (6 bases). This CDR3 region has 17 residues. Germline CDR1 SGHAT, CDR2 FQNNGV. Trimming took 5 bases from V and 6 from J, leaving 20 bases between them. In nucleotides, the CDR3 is TGTGCCAGCAGCGTCACACAGGGCATTCGGGGTAATTCACCCCTCCACTTT. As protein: CASSVTQGIRGNSPLHF.

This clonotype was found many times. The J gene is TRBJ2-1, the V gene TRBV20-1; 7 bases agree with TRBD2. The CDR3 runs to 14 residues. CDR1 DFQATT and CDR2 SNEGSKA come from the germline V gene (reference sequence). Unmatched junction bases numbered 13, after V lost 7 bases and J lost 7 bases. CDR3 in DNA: TGCAGTGTAAGAAGCCCGCGGGAGTCTAATGAGCAGTTCTTC. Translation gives CSVRSPRESNEQFF.

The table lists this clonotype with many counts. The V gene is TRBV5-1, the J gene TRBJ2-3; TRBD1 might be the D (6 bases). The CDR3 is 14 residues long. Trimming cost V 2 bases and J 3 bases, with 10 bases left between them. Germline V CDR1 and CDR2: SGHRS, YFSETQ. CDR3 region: CASSLQGPTDTQYF. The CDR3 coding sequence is TGCGCCAGCAGCTTACAGGGACCTACAGATACGCAGTATTTT.

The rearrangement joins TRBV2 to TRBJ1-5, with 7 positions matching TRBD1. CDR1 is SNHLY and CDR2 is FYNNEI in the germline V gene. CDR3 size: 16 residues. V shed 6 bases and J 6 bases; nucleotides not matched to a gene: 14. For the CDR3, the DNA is TGTGCCAGCAGAGCCCAGTCGACAGGGCCGAGTCAGCCCCAGCATTTT. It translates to CASRAQSTGPSQPQHF.

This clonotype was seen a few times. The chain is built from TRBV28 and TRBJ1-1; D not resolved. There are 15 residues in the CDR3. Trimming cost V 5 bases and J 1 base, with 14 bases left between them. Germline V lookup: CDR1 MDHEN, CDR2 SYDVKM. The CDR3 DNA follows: TGTGCCAGCAGTCTAACCCGTAACGGGAACACTGAAGCTTTCTTT. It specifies CASSLTRNGNTEAFF.

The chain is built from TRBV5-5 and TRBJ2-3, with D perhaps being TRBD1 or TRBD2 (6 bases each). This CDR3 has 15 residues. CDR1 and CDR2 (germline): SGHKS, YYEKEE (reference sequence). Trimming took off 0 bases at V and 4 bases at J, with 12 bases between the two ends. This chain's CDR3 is CASSLVGGSADTQYF. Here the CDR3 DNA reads TGTGCCAGCAGCTTGGTCGGGGGCTCCGCAGATACGCAGTATTTT.

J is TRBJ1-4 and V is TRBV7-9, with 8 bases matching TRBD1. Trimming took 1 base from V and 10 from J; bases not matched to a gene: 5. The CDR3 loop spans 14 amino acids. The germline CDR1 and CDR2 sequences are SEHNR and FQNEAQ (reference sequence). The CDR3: CASSLVGQGAKLFF. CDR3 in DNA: TGTGCCAGCAGCTTAGTCGGACAGGGCGCAAAACTGTTTTTT. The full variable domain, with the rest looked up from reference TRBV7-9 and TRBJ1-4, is DTGVSQNPRHKITKRGQNVTFRCDPISEHNRLYWYRQTLGQGPEFLTYFQNEAQLEKSRLLSDRFSAERPKGSFSTLEIQRTEQGDSAMYLCASSLVGQGAKLFFGSGTQLSVL.

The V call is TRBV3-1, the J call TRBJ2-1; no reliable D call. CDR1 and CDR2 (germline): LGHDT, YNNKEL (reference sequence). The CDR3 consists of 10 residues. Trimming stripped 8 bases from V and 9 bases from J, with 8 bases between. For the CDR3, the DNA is TGTGCCAGCGGCTGGGCTGAGCAGTTCTTC. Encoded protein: CASGWAEQFF.

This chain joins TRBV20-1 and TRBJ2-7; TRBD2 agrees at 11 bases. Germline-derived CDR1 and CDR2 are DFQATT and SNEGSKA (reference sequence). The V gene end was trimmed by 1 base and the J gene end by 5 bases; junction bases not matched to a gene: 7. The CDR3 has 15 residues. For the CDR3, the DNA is TGCAGTGCTAGAGGGCTAGCGGGAGGAGGCAACGAGCAGTACTTC. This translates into CSARGLAGGGNEQYF.

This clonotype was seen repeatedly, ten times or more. As DNA, the CDR3 is TGTGCCAGCAGTCCCAGGGGACATGGCTACACCTTC. It encodes CASSPRGHGYTF. The chain uses TRBV28 and TRBJ1-2; D is possibly TRBD1 (6 bases). Germline CDR1 reads MDHEN; CDR2 reads SYDVKM. V lost 5 bases and J lost 6, with 10 bases in between. The CDR3 is 12 amino acids.

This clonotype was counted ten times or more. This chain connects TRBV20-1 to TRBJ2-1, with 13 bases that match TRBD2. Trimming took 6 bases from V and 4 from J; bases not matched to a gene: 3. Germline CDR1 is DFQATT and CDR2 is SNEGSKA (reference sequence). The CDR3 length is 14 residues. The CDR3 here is CSAKGLAGYNEQFF. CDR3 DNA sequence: TGCAGTGCCAAGGGACTAGCGGGGTACAATGAGCAGTTCTTC.